The 10 T cell receptor beta chains reported below all come from one sample, sequenced in a study of OX40 agonist ivuxolimab in advanced cancers. Generated by immunoSEQ multiplex PCR, the TCRdb table keeps only in-frame clones and is missing some. The table lists 60,000 to 70,000 clones, approximately 92% of them singletons. Sequencing was performed on CD4+ or CD8+ T cells sorted from blood, taken in a trial of the OX40 agonist ivuxolimab. These receptor sequences come from an adult with an advanced solid tumor such as melanoma, head and neck, liver or kidney cancer.

The rearrangement joins TRBV6-1 to TRBJ2-5; D tentatively reads TRBD1 or TRBD2 (5 bases each). V was shortened by 3 bases and J by 5 bases, with 31 bases between the two germline ends. This CDR3 is 20 amino acids long. Germline V gene lookup returns CDR1 MNHNS and CDR2 SASEGT. The CDR3 loop is CASSDSMTLGTGPMGETQYF. CDR3 nucleotide sequence: TGTGCCAGCAGTGATAGTATGACCCTCGGGACGGGCCCAATGGGTGAGACCCAGTACTTC.

This sequence joins TRBV28 and TRBJ2-7; 9 bases agree with TRBD2. Trimming at V came to 3 bases and at J to 1 base, leaving 4 bases not matched to a gene. This CDR3 region has 15 residues. Germline assignment: CDR1 MDHEN and CDR2 SYDVKM. CDR3 loop: CASSFETSGSYEQYF. Written as DNA, the CDR3 is TGTGCCAGCAGTTTCGAGACTAGCGGTTCCTACGAGCAGTACTTC. Full variable domain (outside the CDR3, taken from reference TRBV28 and TRBJ2-7): DVKVTQSSRYLVKRTGEKVFLECVQDMDHENMFWYRQDPGLGLRLIYFSYDVKMKEKGDIPEGYSVSREKKERFSLILESASTNQTSMYLCASSFETSGSYEQYFGPGTRLTVT.

The chain recombines TRBV27 with TRBJ1-2; 8 positions agree with TRBD1. V lost 7 bases, J lost 4 bases, and 5 bases stayed unmatched. CDR3 length: 13 residues. Germline V gene lookup returns CDR1 MNHEY and CDR2 SMNVEV (reference sequence). CDR3 in amino acids: CASTPGQGYGYTF. CDR3 nucleotides: TGTGCCAGCACCCCTGGACAGGGCTATGGCTACACCTTC.

About this clone: Possible read error: a much larger clone is one base away. The same CDR3 is also encoded by other DNA sequences in this sample. This rearrangement joins TRBV9 to TRBJ2-7, with TRBD1 identical over 8 bases. The CDR3 loop spans 13 amino acids. V was clipped by 4 bases and J by 3 bases; unmatched bases: 3. Looked up from germline, CDR1 is SGDLS and CDR2 is YYNGEE. The CDR3 protein is CASSPGQGYEQYF. The CDR3 nucleotides read TGTGCCAGCAGCCCAGGACAGGGCTACGAGCAGTACTTC.

V is TRBV2 and J is TRBJ2-7, with 7 bases lining up with TRBD2. V dropped 1 base and J dropped 4; count of bases not matched to a gene: 4. Germline CDR1 is SNHLY and CDR2 is FYNNEI. The CDR3 contains 14 residues. The CDR3 loop is CASSEGGSVYEQYF. CDR3 nucleotide sequence: TGTGCCAGCAGTGAAGGCGGGAGCGTGTACGAGCAGTACTTC.

The chain links TRBV30 to TRBJ2-7; 9 bases line up with TRBD1. V lost 2 bases and J lost 5; bases outside the gene matches: 4. Germline V CDR1 and CDR2: GTSNPN, SVGIG (reference sequence). The CDR3 has 13 residues. The CDR3 nucleotides are TGTGCCTGGAGTAGGACAGGGGTCGACGAGCAGTACTTC. It specifies CAWSRTGVDEQYF.

The chain combines TRBV6-1 with TRBJ2-1; 10 bases agree with TRBD1. Trimming at V came to 6 bases and at J to 3 bases, leaving 5 bases not matched to a gene. The germline V gene encodes CDR1 MNHNS and CDR2 SASEGT. This CDR3 has 15 amino acids. CDR3 sequence reads: CASRKDRGYYNEQFF. Written as DNA, the CDR3 is TGTGCCAGCAGGAAGGACAGGGGGTACTACAATGAGCAGTTCTTC.

V usage is TRBV7-3 and J usage is TRBJ1-2; D is unresolved. Germline CDR1 reads SGHTA; CDR2 reads FQGTGA. V lost 5 bases to trimming and J lost 6 bases, with 10 bases between them. This CDR3 has 12 residues. The CDR3 region is CASSAGFNGYTF. The CDR3 DNA follows: TGTGCCAGCAGCGCGGGGTTTAATGGCTACACCTTC.

The chain has TRBV27 and TRBJ2-7; 9 bases line up with TRBD1. Trimming removed 6 bases from V and 6 bases from J; junction bases left unmatched: 6. This CDR3 contains 13 residues. Per germline, CDR1 MNHEY and CDR2 SMNVEV (reference sequence). CDR3 sequence: CASSRDRVSEQYF. In DNA, the CDR3 is TGTGCCAGCAGCCGGGACAGGGTAAGCGAGCAGTACTTC.

The chain uses TRBV13 and TRBJ2-3, with 8 bases matching TRBD2. This CDR3 spans 15 amino acids. Germline lookup yields CDR1 PRHDT and CDR2 FYEKMQ (reference sequence). J lost 4 bases, V lost 4 bases, and 7 bases had no gene match. CDR3 in amino acids: CASSWGTSVSDTQYF. CDR3 DNA sequence: TGTGCCAGCAGCTGGGGGACTAGTGTATCAGATACGCAGTATTTT.